These T cell receptor beta chains were read from a single sample in a study of T cells in localized non-small cell lung cancer. Only in-frame clones appear in the TCRdb table, and some are missing; sequencing was by immunoSEQ multiplex PCR. The data contain 30,000 to 45,000 clones, roughly 89% of them singletons. This sample comprised peripheral blood, obtained before any cancer treatment. Source of these receptors: a woman between 35 and 70 years old with stage I lung adenocarcinoma. Both conserved end residues are part of each CDR3. The order of the fields is CDR3 protein, CDR3 DNA, V gene, D gene, J gene. The D gene is left open where the match is weak.

CDR3aa: CASSWGTENTEAFF
CDR3nt: TGTGCCAGCAGTTGGGGGACGGAGAACACTGAAGCTTTCTTT
v_gene: TRBV6-1
d_gene: .
j_gene: TRBJ1-1

CDR3aa: CASRGEGNQPQHF
CDR3nt: TGTGCCAGCAGGGGAGAGGGGAATCAGCCCCAGCATTTT
v_gene: TRBV2
d_gene: .
j_gene: TRBJ1-5

CDR3aa: CATAVLGTDTQYF
CDR3nt: TGCGCCACAGCGGTACTTGGCACAGATACGCAGTATTTT
v_gene: TRBV5-1
d_gene: .
j_gene: TRBJ2-3

CDR3aa: CASSFYRVREQYF
CDR3nt: TGTGCCAGCAGCTTCTACAGGGTGAGGGAGCAGTACTTC
v_gene: TRBV7-9
d_gene: .
j_gene: TRBJ2-7

CDR3aa: CASNWGHEQYF
CDR3nt: TGTGCCAGCAATTGGGGACACGAGCAGTACTTC
v_gene: TRBV5-6
d_gene: .
j_gene: TRBJ2-7

CDR3aa: CSGDNLYEQYF
CDR3nt: TGCAGCGGGGACAACCTCTACGAGCAGTACTTC
v_gene: TRBV20-1
d_gene: .
j_gene: TRBJ2-7

CDR3aa: CATMDRLTNYGYTF
CDR3nt: TGTGCCACCATGGACAGGTTAACTAACTATGGCTACACCTTC
v_gene: TRBV10-3
d_gene: TRBD1
j_gene: TRBJ1-2

CDR3aa: CASSLKGGNQPQHF
CDR3nt: TGTGCCAGCAGCTTGAAAGGGGGCAATCAGCCCCAGCATTTT
v_gene: TRBV5-4
d_gene: .
j_gene: TRBJ1-5

CDR3aa: CAWGGKSSYNSPLHF
CDR3nt: TGTGCCTGGGGGGGGAAGAGCTCCTATAATTCACCCCTCCACTTT
v_gene: TRBV30
d_gene: .
j_gene: TRBJ1-6

CDR3aa: CAISVQNTEAFF
CDR3nt: TGTGCCATCAGTGTGCAGAACACTGAAGCTTTCTTT
v_gene: TRBV10-3
d_gene: .
j_gene: TRBJ1-1

CDR3aa: CASSPPGPGASTEAFF
CDR3nt: TGTGCCAGCTCACCACCGGGCCCGGGGGCATCCACTGAAGCTTTCTTT
v_gene: TRBV18
d_gene: .
j_gene: TRBJ1-1

CDR3aa: CASRQGGNVGEAFF
CDR3nt: TGCGCCAGCCGACAGGGGGGGAATGTTGGTGAAGCTTTCTTT
v_gene: TRBV4-3
d_gene: TRBD1
j_gene: TRBJ1-1

CDR3aa: CASSLSSKIGFSGNTIYF
CDR3nt: TGTGCCAGCAGCTTGTCCTCGAAAATAGGATTCTCTGGAAACACCATATATTTT
v_gene: TRBV5-5
d_gene: .
j_gene: TRBJ1-3

CDR3aa: CASARGRHSTDTQYF
CDR3nt: TGTGCCAGCGCGAGGGGCCGCCATAGCACAGATACGCAGTATTTT
v_gene: TRBV5-6
d_gene: .
j_gene: TRBJ2-3

CDR3aa: CASRNQGSSGNTIYF
CDR3nt: TGTGCCAGCAGGAACCAGGGGAGCTCTGGAAACACCATATATTTT
v_gene: TRBV7-2
d_gene: .
j_gene: TRBJ1-3